A single sample gave rise to the 22 T cell receptor beta chains below, sequenced in a study of blood T cell repertoires in COVID-19. Sequencing was performed with immunoSEQ multiplex PCR; in TCRdb, only in-frame clones are kept and a portion is missing. The repertoire holds about 16,000 clones, with about 91% as singletons. The sample consisted of peripheral blood. These receptor sequences come from a human donor in a cohort sampled during active COVID-19.

V gene TRBV18 combines with J gene TRBJ2-7; 7 nucleotides agree with TRBD1. V lost 0 bases, J lost 4 bases, and 6 bases stayed unmatched. The CDR3 loop spans 15 amino acids. Germline V gene lookup returns CDR1 KGHSH and CDR2 LQKENI. The CDR3 sequence: CASSPPGGLRYEQYF. In DNA form, the CDR3 reads TGTGCCAGCTCACCACCAGGGGGCCTGAGATACGAGCAGTACTTC.

V is TRBV28 and J is TRBJ1-3, with D perhaps matching TRBD1 (6 bases). From germline, CDR1 is MDHEN and CDR2 SYDVKM. The CDR3 totals 16 residues. V was shortened by 5 bases and J by 0 bases, with 14 bases between the two germline ends. CDR3 loop: CASSRPGQYSGNTIYF. The CDR3 DNA is TGTGCCAGCAGTCGACCAGGACAGTACTCTGGAAACACCATATATTTT.

This clone was seen once. This chain uses TRBV28 with TRBJ1-2; D is uncertain. V lost 6 bases and J lost 4, with 9 bases in between. The CDR3 runs 12 residues. The V gene's germline CDR1 is MDHEN and CDR2 SYDVKM. CDR3 sequence (DNA): TGTGCCAGCAGGAAGAGCGTCTATGGCTACACCTTC. The encoded protein is CASRKSVYGYTF.

The V gene is TRBV6-5, the J gene TRBJ2-3; 8 bases agree with TRBD2. The CDR3 is 15 amino acids. Germline V gene sequence: CDR1 MNHEY, CDR2 SVGAGI. J was trimmed by 5 bases and V by 7 bases; bases with no gene match: 11. In DNA form, the CDR3 reads TGTGCCAGCAAATCCTTAGCGGGGCCCAGAGATACGCAGTATTTT. Protein sequence: CASKSLAGPRDTQYF.

This chain links TRBV15 with TRBJ1-2; the D gene is possibly TRBD1 (5 bases). This CDR3 has 12 residues. The germline CDR1 and CDR2 sequences are LNHNV and YYDKDF (reference sequence). Trimming pared 3 bases from V and 5 bases from J, leaving 7 bases between. CDR3 nucleotide sequence: TGTGCCACCAGCAGGGGGCCTTATGGCTACACCTTC. It specifies CATSRGPYGYTF.

V and J are TRBV3-1 (or the pseudogene TRBV3-2) and TRBJ2-5; 9 bases map to TRBD2. The V gene's germline CDR1 is LGHDT and CDR2 YNNKEL (reference sequence). V shed 0 bases, J shed 7 bases, and the junction held 12 bases outside the gene matches. The CDR3 runs 17 residues. The CDR3 here is CASSQERGSGGPRTQYF. The CDR3 DNA is TGTGCCAGCAGCCAAGAGAGGGGTAGCGGGGGCCCCCGGACCCAGTACTTC.

The J gene is TRBJ2-3, the V gene TRBV3-1 (or the pseudogene TRBV3-2), with TRBD2 matching over 14 bases. The germline V gene encodes CDR1 LGHDT and CDR2 YNNKEL (reference sequence). The ends lost 6 bases at V and 7 bases at J; junction bases unmatched: 9. The CDR3 covers 16 residues. Written as DNA, the CDR3 is TGTGCCAGCAGTCGACTGACTAGCGGGGGGGCAAATACGCAGTATTTT. Residues: CASSRLTSGGANTQYF.

The chain employs TRBV5-4 and TRBJ1-1, with D uncertain. Germline lookup yields CDR1 SGHNT and CDR2 YYREEE (reference sequence). V was clipped by 2 bases and J by 5 bases, with 7 bases between them. The CDR3 has 12 residues. The CDR3 here is CASSFTATEAFF. The DNA for the CDR3 is TGTGCCAGCAGCTTCACTGCAACTGAAGCTTTCTTT.

The chain combines TRBV20-1 with TRBJ2-7; D gene uncertain. The germline gives CDR1 DFQATT, CDR2 SNEGSKA (reference sequence). The CDR3 covers 14 residues. V dropped 3 bases and J dropped 0 bases, with 12 bases sitting between them. DNA for the CDR3: TGCAGTGCTAGTCACGGGTCGAGCTCCTACGAGCAGTACTTC. As protein: CSASHGSSSYEQYF.

The chain links TRBV7-8 to TRBJ1-2, with 7 nucleotides matching TRBD1. V was pared by 1 base and J by 5 bases, with 4 bases of the junction left unmatched. The CDR3 has 14 residues. The germline V gene has CDR1 SGHVS and CDR2 FQNEAQ. The CDR3 DNA sequence: TGTGCCAGCAGCTTAGTCCCGGGACAGTATGGCTACACCTTC. Translated: CASSLVPGQYGYTF. The entire variable domain, with the rest obtained from reference TRBV7-8 and TRBJ1-2, is as follows: GAGVSQSPRYKVAKRGQDVALRCDPISGHVSLFWYQQALGQGPEFLTYFQNEAQLDKSGLPSDRFFAERPEGSVSTLKIQRTQQEDSAVYLCASSLVPGQYGYTFGSGTRLTVV.

V and J are TRBV27 and TRBJ2-7; D call uncertain. Germline assignment: CDR1 MNHEY and CDR2 SMNVEV (reference sequence). The CDR3 runs 15 residues. V was pared by 5 bases and J by 1 base, with 15 bases between. The CDR3 DNA reads as TGTGCCAGCAGTCTAGTCCCCGACGGATCCTACGAGCAGTACTTC. Its translation: CASSLVPDGSYEQYF.

The chain recombines TRBV28 with TRBJ1-1, with 7 bases that match TRBD1. Looked up from germline, CDR1 is MDHEN and CDR2 is SYDVKM. CDR3 size: 13 residues. CDR3 in amino acids: CTALGGAGTEAFF. CDR3 sequence (DNA): TGTACCGCCTTAGGGGGCGCGGGCACTGAAGCTTTCTTT. Full variable domain (missing parts from reference TRBV28 and TRBJ1-1): DVKVTQSSRYLVKRTGEKVFLECVQDMDHENMFWYRQDPGLGLRLIYFSYDVKMKEKGDIPEGYSVSREKKERFSLILESASTNQTSMYLCTALGGAGTEAFFGQGTRLTVV.

The chain links TRBV28 to TRBJ1-5, with D unresolved. The V gene's germline CDR1 is MDHEN and CDR2 SYDVKM. The germline V and J ends were trimmed by 3 bases and 2 bases, with 5 bases remaining between them. This CDR3 is 13 amino acids long. CDR3 sequence: CASSFGGNQPQHF. The CDR3 nucleotides read TGTGCCAGCAGTTTCGGGGGCAATCAGCCCCAGCATTTT.

The table lists this clone with a few counts. The chain couples TRBV19 to TRBJ1-6; TRBD1 matches at 8 bases. V was pared by 7 bases and J by 8 bases, with 10 bases of the junction left unmatched. CDR1 and CDR2 (germline): LNHDA, SQIVND (reference sequence). This CDR3 is built from 15 residues. CDR3 region: CASMPRGRYDSPLHF. CDR3 in DNA: TGTGCCAGTATGCCCAGGGGGCGTTACGATTCACCCCTCCACTTT.

The gene calls are TRBV7-9 and TRBJ2-7; 8 bases are a match to TRBD1. This CDR3 has 13 residues. V shed 6 bases and J 6 bases; nucleotides not matched to a gene: 7. Germline lookup yields CDR1 SEHNR and CDR2 FQNEAQ (reference sequence). The chain's CDR3 is CASRNTGGREQYF. Here the CDR3 DNA reads TGTGCCAGCAGAAATACAGGGGGTCGCGAGCAGTACTTC.

The V call is TRBV28, the J call TRBJ1-1; D is unclear. CDR3 length: 14 amino acids. Per the germline V gene, CDR1 is MDHEN and CDR2 is SYDVKM. The V gene lost 5 bases and the J gene lost 0 bases, with 10 bases spanning the gap. The CDR3 DNA reads as TGTGCCAGCAGTGGTGAGGGTGTGAACACTGAAGCTTTCTTT. Protein sequence: CASSGEGVNTEAFF.

The V call is TRBV6-4, the J call TRBJ2-2; possible D gene TRBD2, 7 bases. CDR1 MRHNA and CDR2 SNTAGT come from the germline V gene. Trimming removed 6 bases from V and 4 bases from J, with 12 bases in between. The CDR3 runs 14 residues. CDR3 in DNA: TGTGCCAGCAGCCTACGGGGGGCCACCGGGGAGCTGTTTTTT. Its translation: CASSLRGATGELFF.

This chain uses TRBV4-1 with TRBJ2-1; 7 nucleotides line up with TRBD2. J was trimmed by 10 bases and V by 0 bases; bases with no gene match: 12. The germline gives CDR1 MGHRA, CDR2 YSYEKL. This CDR3 is 16 amino acids long. The CDR3 here is CASSQEAGLGVSEQFF. CDR3 nucleotides: TGCGCCAGCAGCCAAGAAGCAGGACTAGGGGTTTCGGAGCAGTTCTTC.

This clone was seen only a few times. V gene TRBV7-2 combines with J gene TRBJ2-5, with 8 bases matching TRBD2. This CDR3 has 15 amino acids. V trimming: 3 bases; J trimming: 9 bases; junction bases outside the gene matches: 12. Germline loops: CDR1 SGHTA, CDR2 FQGNSA. This CDR3 reads CASSFGTGPGGAQYF. DNA of the CDR3: TGTGCCAGCAGCTTTGGTACAGGCCCCGGGGGGGCCCAGTACTTC.

V gene TRBV6-4 combines with J gene TRBJ2-1, with 9 positions matching TRBD2. The CDR3 contains 16 residues. Trimming removed 2 bases from V and 6 bases from J; junction bases left unmatched: 8. CDR1 and CDR2 (germline): MRHNA, SNTAGT. The CDR3 here is CASSDQAGGITNEQFF. The CDR3 nucleotides are TGTGCCAGCAGTGACCAAGCGGGGGGCATAACCAATGAGCAGTTCTTC.

This rearrangement joins TRBV3-1 (or the pseudogene TRBV3-2) to TRBJ1-1, with TRBD1 identical over 8 bases. The trim removed 2 bases at V and 11 bases at J, leaving 7 bases unmatched. Germline-derived CDR1 and CDR2 are LGHDT and YNNKEL (reference sequence). There are 13 residues in the CDR3. The CDR3 DNA reads as TGTGCCAGCAGCCAACCGGACAGGGCCGCGGCTTTCTTT. As protein: CASSQPDRAAAFF.

The chain uses TRBV7-2 and TRBJ1-1; TRBD1 aligns across 9 bases. From germline, CDR1 is SGHTA and CDR2 FQGNSA. The CDR3 extends over 18 amino acids. J gave up 1 base and V 6 bases, and 15 bases lay outside the gene matches. The CDR3 reads CASSFPLGTGRSNTEAFF. The CDR3 coding sequence is TGTGCCAGCAGTTTCCCGTTGGGGACAGGGCGATCGAACACTGAAGCTTTCTTT.